This TCR beta chain was profiled in a study of blood T cell repertoires in COVID-19. The assay was immunoSEQ multiplex PCR, and TCRdb's table has in-frame clones only and misses some. The sample lists roughly 92,000 clones; 80% to 85% were seen once. The TCR comes from a woman of 80 years or more with active or convalescent COVID-19. Sequencing input: peripheral blood.

The CDR3 is CASTPSSGANVLTF. The CDR3 DNA follows: TGCGCCAGCACCCCGAGCTCTGGGGCCAACGTCCTGACTTTC. The gene calls are TRBV5-1 and TRBJ2-6, with D unresolved. Per the germline V gene, CDR1 is SGHRS and CDR2 is YFSETQ. The CDR3 sequence is 14 residues long. Trimming shortened V by 6 bases and J by 0 bases, and 7 bases separated the two germline ends.